This T cell receptor beta chain was identified during a study of blood T cells in healthy people across ages. Germline-derived CDR1 and CDR2 are LGHNA and YSLEER. V was clipped by 0 bases and J by 10 bases, with 9 bases between them. There are 13 residues in the CDR3. Study results and limitations: Both naive CD4+ cell counts and diversity were greater in long-lived donors than in aged donors. Researchers report that TCR beta diversity correlated strongly with naive T cell percentage. Unsorted PBMCs prevented conclusive naive versus antigen-experienced comparison. Older age went with lower TCR beta diversity per million T cells, in a roughly linear way.

Together with a sample-barcoded 5' primer, a J-beta primer mix was included in a second PCR lasting roughly 6 to 12 cycles. Via MiXCR, TCRdb re-called the 5' RACE reads, giving one row per CDR3 protein. The table has roughly 2 million distinct CDR3 sequences, roughly 49% seen once. A remark on this clonotype: Its cognate antigen is unknown.

Specimen: blood. V gene TRBV4-3 combines with J gene TRBJ1-4; D is unclear. The receptor's source is a middle-aged woman in good health. CDR3 coding DNA: TGCGCCAGCAGCCAAGATACTTCTGGAAAACTGTTTTTT. It yields the protein CASSQDTSGKLFF.